The 17 T cell receptor beta chains reported below all come from one sample, sequenced in a study of blood T cell repertoires in COVID-19. Repertoires were generated with immunoSEQ multiplex PCR, while TCRdb's copy carries only in-frame clones and drops some. The repertoire holds around 310,000 clones, approximately 91% seen once, with 12% in the top ten. The sequenced sample was peripheral blood. These receptors were collected from a woman between 55 and 75 years old with acute or convalescent COVID-19.

This clone has a single count. The V call is TRBV19, the J call TRBJ1-1, with D unclear. CDR3 length: 12 amino acids. Trimming took 5 bases from V and 3 from J, leaving 7 bases between them. Germline-derived CDR1 and CDR2 are LNHDA and SQIVND (reference sequence). CDR3: CASSSPYTEAFF. Here the CDR3 DNA reads TGTGCCAGTAGTTCCCCATACACTGAAGCTTTCTTT.

This clone appeared a few times. The chain uses TRBV5-6 and TRBJ1-1, with TRBD1 identical over 8 bases. Germline V lookup: CDR1 SGHDT, CDR2 YYEEEE. Trimming removed 0 bases from V and 1 base from J; junction bases left unmatched: 5. This CDR3 contains 16 residues. CDR3 coding DNA: TGTGCCAGCAGCTTGGAAGCAGGACAGGGGAACACTGAAGCTTTCTTT. Translated, it gives CASSLEAGQGNTEAFF.

V and J are TRBV15 and TRBJ1-3, with a tentative D call TRBD1 (5 bases). The CDR3 is 18 amino acids. Germline CDR1 is LNHNV and CDR2 is YYDKDF (reference sequence). V lost 0 bases to trimming and J lost 0 bases, with 15 bases between them. This CDR3 is CATSRDRTGIGSGNTIYF. The CDR3 coding sequence is TGTGCCACCAGCAGAGATCGAACAGGTATTGGCTCTGGAAACACCATATATTTT.

The rearrangement links TRBV19 to TRBJ1-2, with D perhaps matching TRBD1 (6 bases). V lost 4 bases to trimming and J lost 6 bases, with 15 bases between them. Germline assignment: CDR1 LNHDA and CDR2 SQIVND (reference sequence). This CDR3 spans 14 amino acids. This CDR3 is CASSTRGQSNGYTF. The CDR3 DNA reads TGTGCCAGTAGTACTCGAGGACAGTCGAATGGCTACACCTTC.

The chain recombines TRBV28 with TRBJ1-2; D not resolved. There are 13 residues in the CDR3. V lost 3 bases to trimming and J lost 7 bases, with 12 bases between them. Germline V gives CDR1 MDHEN, CDR2 SYDVKM. CDR3 in amino acids: CASSFSGTLGYTF. CDR3 nucleotides: TGTGCCAGCAGTTTTTCAGGCACTCTTGGCTACACCTTC.

The V and J genes are TRBV10-3 and TRBJ1-5; D call uncertain. Per the germline V gene, CDR1 is ENHRY and CDR2 is SYGVKD. The length of the CDR3 is 13 residues. V was pared by 8 bases and J by 4 bases, with 12 bases between. The CDR3 is CAIHEGENQPQHF. The CDR3 bases are TGTGCCATCCACGAGGGCGAGAATCAGCCCCAGCATTTT.

The chain joins TRBV3-1 (or the pseudogene TRBV3-2) to TRBJ2-7, with D maybe TRBD2 (6 bases). Germline V lookup: CDR1 LGHDT, CDR2 YNNKEL (reference sequence). V lost 5 bases, J lost 4 bases, and 9 bases lay in between. This CDR3 contains 12 residues. CDR3 region: CASSNGGYEQYF. The CDR3 DNA sequence: TGTGCCAGCAGCAATGGGGGGTACGAGCAGTACTTC.

This chain links TRBV5-4 with TRBJ2-3; the match to TRBD1 covers 9 bases. The CDR3 has 13 amino acids. Germline CDR1 is SGHNT and CDR2 is YYREEE (reference sequence). The V gene end was trimmed by 4 bases and the J gene end by 5 bases; junction bases not matched to a gene: 2. The CDR3 spells CASSTTGGDTQYF. CDR3 sequence (DNA): TGTGCCAGCAGCACGACAGGGGGAGATACGCAGTATTTT.

The chain couples TRBV18 to TRBJ2-7; 13 bases fit TRBD2. The CDR3 is made up of 15 amino acids. V shed 4 bases and J 2 bases; nucleotides not matched to a gene: 2. Germline V gives CDR1 KGHSH, CDR2 LQKENI. The CDR3 nucleotides are TGTGCCAGCTCACTCGGGACTAGCGGGACCTACGAGCAGTACTTC. This codes for CASSLGTSGTYEQYF.

This chain links TRBV7-2 with TRBJ1-5; D uncertain. Trimming shortened V by 4 bases and J by 0 bases, and 10 bases separated the two germline ends. The CDR3 runs to 15 residues. CDR1 SGHTA and CDR2 FQGNSA come from the germline V gene. CDR3 bases: TGTGCCAGCAGCTACAGTCATTATAGCAATCAGCCCCAGCATTTT. It specifies CASSYSHYSNQPQHF.

The chain is built from TRBV7-9 and TRBJ2-6, with a possible D match to TRBD1 (7 bases). The CDR3 runs to 18 residues. Germline lookup yields CDR1 SEHNR and CDR2 FQNEAQ (reference sequence). The V end lost 7 bases, the J end lost 4 bases, and 23 bases lay between the germline ends. CDR3 sequence: CASTTQGGVGRGANVLTF. CDR3 in DNA: TGTGCCAGCACGACCCAGGGGGGCGTCGGGCGCGGGGCCAACGTCCTGACTTTC.

The rearrangement uses TRBV7-9 and TRBJ1-3, with D possibly matching TRBD1 (5 bases). The CDR3 runs 12 residues. Germline V gives CDR1 SEHNR, CDR2 FQNEAQ (reference sequence). V was clipped by 0 bases and J by 14 bases, with 11 bases between them. The CDR3 DNA sequence: TGTGCCAGCAGCTTAGCCGCCGGGACTCTATATTTT. As protein: CASSLAAGTLYF.

J is TRBJ2-2 and V is TRBV2; 8 bases line up with TRBD1. V lost 6 bases and J lost 4; bases outside the gene matches: 4. From germline, CDR1 is SNHLY and CDR2 FYNNEI. The CDR3 is made up of 14 amino acids. As DNA, the CDR3 is TGTGCCAGCAGCCAGACAGGGGTCACCGGGGAGCTGTTTTTT. It is translated as CASSQTGVTGELFF.

The chain's CDR3 is CASSSTGTTNTEAFF. CDR3 nucleotides: TGTGCCAGCAGTTCAACCGGGACAACGAACACTGAAGCTTTCTTT. The chain carries TRBV5-5 and TRBJ1-1; tentative D call: TRBD1 (6 bases). From germline, CDR1 is SGHKS and CDR2 YYEKEE (reference sequence). Trimming stripped 5 bases from V and 1 base from J, with 15 bases between. CDR3 length: 15 amino acids.

The chain recombines TRBV4-1 with TRBJ2-4, with TRBD2 matching over 7 bases. With 3 bases clipped from V and 0 bases from J, the junction kept 5 bases outside the gene matches. The CDR3 sequence is 16 residues long. The germline CDR1 and CDR2 sequences are MGHRA and YSYEKL. The CDR3 spells CASSQGGNKAKNIQYF. As DNA, the CDR3 is TGCGCCAGCAGCCAGGGGGGGAATAAAGCCAAAAACATTCAGTACTTC.

The chain carries TRBV5-1 and TRBJ1-5; TRBD1 agrees at 7 bases. Trimming at V came to 0 bases and at J to 1 base, leaving 1 base not matched to a gene. The CDR3 sequence is 15 residues long. Germline CDR1 reads SGHRS; CDR2 reads YFSETQ. The CDR3 sequence is CASSLDRGSNQPQHF. CDR3 sequence (DNA): TGCGCCAGCAGCTTGGACAGGGGAAGCAATCAGCCCCAGCATTTT.

CDR3 DNA: TGTGCCAGCAGCCAAAGACCGGGACTCGAGCAGTTCTTC. This encodes CASSQRPGLEQFF. This chain links TRBV3-1 (or the pseudogene TRBV3-2) with TRBJ2-1; D may be TRBD2 (6 bases). The CDR3 totals 13 residues. Germline CDR1 reads LGHDT; CDR2 reads YNNKEL (reference sequence). Trimming removed 2 bases at V and 10 bases at J, with 12 bases between.